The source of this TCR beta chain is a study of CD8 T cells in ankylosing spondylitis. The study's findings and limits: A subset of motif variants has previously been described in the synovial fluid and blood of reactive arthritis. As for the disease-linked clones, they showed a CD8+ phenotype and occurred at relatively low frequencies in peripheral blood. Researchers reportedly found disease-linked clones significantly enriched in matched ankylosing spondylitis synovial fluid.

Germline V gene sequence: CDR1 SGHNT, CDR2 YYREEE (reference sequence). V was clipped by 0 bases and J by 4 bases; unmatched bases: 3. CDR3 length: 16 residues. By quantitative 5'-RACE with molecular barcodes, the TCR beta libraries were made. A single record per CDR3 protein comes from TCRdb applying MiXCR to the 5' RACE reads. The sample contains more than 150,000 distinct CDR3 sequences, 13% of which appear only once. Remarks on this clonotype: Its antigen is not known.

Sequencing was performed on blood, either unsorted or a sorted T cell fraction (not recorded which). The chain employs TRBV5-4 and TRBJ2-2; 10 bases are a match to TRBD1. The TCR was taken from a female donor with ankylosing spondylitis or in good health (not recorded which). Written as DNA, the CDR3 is TGTGCCAGCAGCTTGGGGGGACAGGGGAGCACCGGGGAGCTGTTTTTT. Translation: CASSLGGQGSTGELFF.